This T cell receptor (beta chain) was obtained from a study of blood T cell repertoires in COVID-19. The overall study: Specimens from acute and convalescent COVID-19 originated in the United States, Italy and Spain. PBMCs, B-cell-depleted T cells, or T cells were the source of the cDNA or gDNA that made up the material.

The CDR3 has 14 amino acids. CDR1 and CDR2 from the germline V gene are LGHNT and FRNRAP. V dropped 4 bases and J dropped 2 bases, with 11 bases sitting between them. Original processing methods: Estimation of nucleated cell counts was performed using reference gene primer amplification. The table came from immunoSEQ multiplex PCR; TCRdb's copy has only in-frame clones and leaves some out. That table gives V, J and clone size, and the DNA gave D and trimming. This table has over 70,000 clones, roughly 71% appearing once. The chain couples TRBV12-5 to TRBJ1-1; the D gene is possibly TRBD1 (6 bases). The TCR sequence derives from a woman older than 75 with acute or convalescent COVID-19. The sequenced sample was peripheral blood. CDR3 sequence: CASGSTDSNTEAFF. The CDR3 nucleotides are TGTGCTAGTGGTTCGACGGACAGCAACACTGAAGCTTTCTTT.